This T cell receptor beta chain derives from a study of cytomegalovirus exposure and HLA in healthy donors. Broader study findings: Indistinguishable V segments, including TRBV6-2 and TRBV6-3, were excluded. Rare TCR sequences predominated, though certain public TCRs were found in many donors.

To note about this clone: As yet, its antigen is unknown.

The PCR was carried out with 60 Vbeta primers and 13 Jbeta primers. Produced via immunoSEQ multiplex PCR; TCRdb's table is partial and in-frame only. The sample holds 170,000 or so clones, 80% seen once. This CDR3 has 21 residues. V was cut by 0 bases and J by 3 bases, with 27 bases left in between. V gene TRBV5-3 combines with J gene TRBJ1-4; D may be TRBD1 (5 bases). TRBV5-3 has ORF status, its function being uncertain. The TCR originated in a boy aged 5-17 years in good health and CMV-seronegative. Sequenced input: PBMCs. The CDR3 DNA reads TGTGCCAGAAGCTTGGCACTCGGGCAGGTCGTGCGGAGGGGATCTAATGAAAAACTGTTTTTT. It encodes CARSLALGQVVRRGSNEKLFF.